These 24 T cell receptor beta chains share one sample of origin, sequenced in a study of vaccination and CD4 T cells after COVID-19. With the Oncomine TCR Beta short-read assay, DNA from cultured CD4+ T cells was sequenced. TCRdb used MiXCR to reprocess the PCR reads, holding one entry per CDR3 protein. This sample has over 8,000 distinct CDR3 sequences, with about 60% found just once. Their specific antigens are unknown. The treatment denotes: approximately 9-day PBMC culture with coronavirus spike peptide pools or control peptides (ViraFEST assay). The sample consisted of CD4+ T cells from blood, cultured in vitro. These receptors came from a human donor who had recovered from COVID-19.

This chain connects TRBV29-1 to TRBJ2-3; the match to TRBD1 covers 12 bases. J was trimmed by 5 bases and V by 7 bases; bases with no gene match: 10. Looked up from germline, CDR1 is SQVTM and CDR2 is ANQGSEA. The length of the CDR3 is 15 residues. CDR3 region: CSAEGGTGGVDTQYF. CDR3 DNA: TGCAGCGCGGAGGGTGGGACAGGGGGCGTAGATACGCAGTATTTT.

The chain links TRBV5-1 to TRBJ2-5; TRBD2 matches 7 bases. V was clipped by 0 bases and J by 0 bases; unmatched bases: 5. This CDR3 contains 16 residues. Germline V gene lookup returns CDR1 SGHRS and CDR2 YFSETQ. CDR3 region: CASSLAGGTYQETQYF. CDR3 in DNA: TGCGCCAGCAGCTTGGCCGGGGGGACCTACCAAGAGACCCAGTACTTC.

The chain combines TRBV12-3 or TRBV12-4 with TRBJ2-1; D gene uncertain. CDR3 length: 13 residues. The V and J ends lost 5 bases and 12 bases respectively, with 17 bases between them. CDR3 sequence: CASSATDPLGQFF. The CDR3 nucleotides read TGTGCCAGCAGTGCCACCGACCCTCTAGGGCAGTTCTTC.

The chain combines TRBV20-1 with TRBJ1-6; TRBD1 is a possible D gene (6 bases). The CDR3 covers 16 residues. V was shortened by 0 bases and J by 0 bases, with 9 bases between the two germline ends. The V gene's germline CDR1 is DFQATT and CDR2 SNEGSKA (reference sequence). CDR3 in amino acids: CSAREGASSYNSPLHF. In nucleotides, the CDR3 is TGCAGTGCTAGAGAGGGGGCAAGCTCCTATAATTCACCCCTCCACTTT.

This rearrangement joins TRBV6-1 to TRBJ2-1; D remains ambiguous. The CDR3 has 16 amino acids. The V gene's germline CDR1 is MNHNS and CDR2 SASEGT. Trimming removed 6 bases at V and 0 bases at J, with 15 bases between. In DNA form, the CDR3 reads TGTGCCAGCAGCTCCCTTTTTTCGGGCTCCTACAATGAGCAGTTCTTC. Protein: CASSSLFSGSYNEQFF.

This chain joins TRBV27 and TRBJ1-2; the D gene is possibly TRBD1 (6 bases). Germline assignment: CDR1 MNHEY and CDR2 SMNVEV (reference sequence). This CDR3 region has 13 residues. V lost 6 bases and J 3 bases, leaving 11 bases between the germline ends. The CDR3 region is CASRPDRYYGYTF. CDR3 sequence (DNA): TGTGCCAGCAGACCCGACAGGTACTATGGCTACACCTTC.

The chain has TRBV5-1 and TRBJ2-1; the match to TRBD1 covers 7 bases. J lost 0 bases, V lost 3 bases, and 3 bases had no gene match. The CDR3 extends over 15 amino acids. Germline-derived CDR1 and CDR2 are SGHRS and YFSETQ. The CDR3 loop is CASSYQGDSYNEQFF. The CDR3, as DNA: TGCGCCAGCAGCTACCAGGGGGACTCCTACAATGAGCAGTTCTTC.

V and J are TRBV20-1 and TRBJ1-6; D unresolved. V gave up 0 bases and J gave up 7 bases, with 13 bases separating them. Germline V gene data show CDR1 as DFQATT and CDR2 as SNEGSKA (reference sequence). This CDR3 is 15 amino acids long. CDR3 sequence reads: CSARDPKEINSPLHF. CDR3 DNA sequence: TGCAGTGCTAGAGATCCGAAGGAGATCAATTCACCCCTCCACTTT.

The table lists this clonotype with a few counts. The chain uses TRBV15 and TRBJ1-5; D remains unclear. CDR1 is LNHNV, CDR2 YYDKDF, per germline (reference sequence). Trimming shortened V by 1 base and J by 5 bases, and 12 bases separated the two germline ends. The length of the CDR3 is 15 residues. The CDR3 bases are TGTGCCACCAGCAGAGTGGCCAGGCCGGATCAGCCCCAGCATTTT. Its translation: CATSRVARPDQPQHF.

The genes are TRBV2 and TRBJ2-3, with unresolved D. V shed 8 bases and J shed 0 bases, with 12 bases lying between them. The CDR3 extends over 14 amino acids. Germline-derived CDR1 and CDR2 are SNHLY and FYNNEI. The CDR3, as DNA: TGTGCCAGCCTCGCGGTGCTTAGCACAGATACGCAGTATTTT. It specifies CASLAVLSTDTQYF.

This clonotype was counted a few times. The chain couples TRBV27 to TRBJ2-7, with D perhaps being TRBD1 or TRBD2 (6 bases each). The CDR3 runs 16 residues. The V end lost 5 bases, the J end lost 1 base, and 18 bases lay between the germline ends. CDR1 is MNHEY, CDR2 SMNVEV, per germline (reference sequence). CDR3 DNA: TGTGCCAGCAGTGGGACCCGGGAGACAGGATCCTACGAGCAGTACTTC. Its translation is CASSGTRETGSYEQYF.

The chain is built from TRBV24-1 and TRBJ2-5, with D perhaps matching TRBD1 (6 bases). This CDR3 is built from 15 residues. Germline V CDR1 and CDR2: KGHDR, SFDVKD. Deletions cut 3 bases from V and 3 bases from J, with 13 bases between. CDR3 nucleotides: TGTGCCACCAGTGATCCGAGGGGGACGGAAGAGACCCAGTACTTC. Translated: CATSDPRGTEETQYF.

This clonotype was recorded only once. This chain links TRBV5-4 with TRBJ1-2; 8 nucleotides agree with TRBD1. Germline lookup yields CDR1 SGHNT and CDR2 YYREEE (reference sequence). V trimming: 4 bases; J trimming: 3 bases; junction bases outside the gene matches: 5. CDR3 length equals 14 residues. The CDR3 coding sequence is TGTGCCAGCAGCGGGGGACAGGAGCACTATGGCTACACCTTC. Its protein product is CASSGGQEHYGYTF. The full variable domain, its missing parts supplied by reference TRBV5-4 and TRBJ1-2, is ETGVTQSPTHLIKTRGQQVTLRCSSQSGHNTVSWYQQALGQGPQFIFQYYREEENGRGNFPPRFSGLQFPNYSSELNVNALELDDSALYLCASSGGQEHYGYTFGSGTRLTVV.

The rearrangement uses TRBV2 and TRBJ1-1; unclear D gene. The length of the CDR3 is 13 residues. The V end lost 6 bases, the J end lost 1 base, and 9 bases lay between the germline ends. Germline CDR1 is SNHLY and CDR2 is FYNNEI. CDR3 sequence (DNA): TGTGCCAGCAGCTTGGACGGGAACACTGAAGCTTTCTTT. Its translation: CASSLDGNTEAFF.

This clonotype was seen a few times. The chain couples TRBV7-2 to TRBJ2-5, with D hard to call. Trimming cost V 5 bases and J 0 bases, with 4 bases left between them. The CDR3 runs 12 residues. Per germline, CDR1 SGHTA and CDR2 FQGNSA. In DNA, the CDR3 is TGTGCCAGCAGCGCGAACCAAGAGACCCAGTACTTC. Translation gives CASSANQETQYF.

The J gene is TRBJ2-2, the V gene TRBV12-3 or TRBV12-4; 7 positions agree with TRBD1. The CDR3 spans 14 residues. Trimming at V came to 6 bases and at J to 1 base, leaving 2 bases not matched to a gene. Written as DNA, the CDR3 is TGTGCCAGCAGCTGGACAGGGAACACCGGGGAGCTGTTTTTT. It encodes CASSWTGNTGELFF.

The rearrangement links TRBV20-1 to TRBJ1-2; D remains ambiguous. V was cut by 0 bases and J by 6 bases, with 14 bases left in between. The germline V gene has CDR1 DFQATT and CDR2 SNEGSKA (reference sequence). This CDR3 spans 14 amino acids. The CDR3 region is CSARDRYGRDGYTF. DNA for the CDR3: TGCAGTGCTAGAGATAGGTACGGGCGGGATGGCTACACCTTC.

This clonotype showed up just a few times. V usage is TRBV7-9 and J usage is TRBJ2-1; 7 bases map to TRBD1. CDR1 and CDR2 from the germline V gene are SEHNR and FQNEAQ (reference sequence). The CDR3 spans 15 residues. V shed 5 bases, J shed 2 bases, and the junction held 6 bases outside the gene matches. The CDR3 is CASSPGTVPYNEQFF. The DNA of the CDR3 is TGTGCCAGCAGCCCCGGGACAGTCCCCTACAATGAGCAGTTCTTC.

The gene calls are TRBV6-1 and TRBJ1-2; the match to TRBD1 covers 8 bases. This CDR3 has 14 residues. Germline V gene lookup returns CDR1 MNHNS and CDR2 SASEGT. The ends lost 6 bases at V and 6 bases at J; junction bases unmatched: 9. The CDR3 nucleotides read TGTGCCAGCAGGCGCGGGACAGGTCAGGATGGCTACACCTTC. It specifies CASRRGTGQDGYTF.

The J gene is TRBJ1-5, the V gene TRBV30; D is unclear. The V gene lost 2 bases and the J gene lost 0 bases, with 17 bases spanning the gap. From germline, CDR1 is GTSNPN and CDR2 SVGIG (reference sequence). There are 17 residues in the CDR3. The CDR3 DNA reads TGTGCCTGGAGTCAAGGGCTAAACAGCGATAGCAATCAGCCCCAGCATTTT. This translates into CAWSQGLNSDSNQPQHF.

CDR3 loop: CASIKEGDSPLHF. The CDR3 DNA reads as TGTGCCAGCATCAAGGAGGGCGATTCACCCCTCCACTTT. The rearrangement links TRBV2 to TRBJ1-6, with D unresolved. Between the trimmed V and J ends, which lost 7 bases and 8 bases, there was a span of 12 bases. The CDR3 has 13 amino acids. Germline V gives CDR1 SNHLY, CDR2 FYNNEI.

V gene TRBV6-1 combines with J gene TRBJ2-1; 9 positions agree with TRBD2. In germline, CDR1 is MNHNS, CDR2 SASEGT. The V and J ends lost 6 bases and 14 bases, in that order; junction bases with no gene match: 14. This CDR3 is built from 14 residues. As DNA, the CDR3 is TGTGCCAGCAGCCCCTCGGGAGCGGGGGGCCGAAAGTTCTTC. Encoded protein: CASSPSGAGGRKFF.

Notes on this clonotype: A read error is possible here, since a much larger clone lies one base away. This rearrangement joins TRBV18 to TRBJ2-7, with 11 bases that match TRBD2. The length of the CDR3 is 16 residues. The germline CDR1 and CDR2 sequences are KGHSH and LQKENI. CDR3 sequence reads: CASSLTPGLAAYEQHF. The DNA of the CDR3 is TGTGCCAGCTCACTCACCCCGGGACTAGCGGCCTACGAGCAGCACTTC.

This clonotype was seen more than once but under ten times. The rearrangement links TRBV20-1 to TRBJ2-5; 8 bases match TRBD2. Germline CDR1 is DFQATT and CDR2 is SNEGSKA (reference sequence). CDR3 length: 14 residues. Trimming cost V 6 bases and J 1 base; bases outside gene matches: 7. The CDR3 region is CSARLAGSQETQYF. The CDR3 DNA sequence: TGCAGTGCGAGATTAGCGGGGAGCCAAGAGACCCAGTACTTC.